This entry lists 32 T cell receptor beta chains sequenced from one sample in a study of radiation and T cells in renal cell carcinoma. Time point: baseline pretreatment blood. Treatment meaning: 15 Gy SBRT to primary tumor, nephrectomy 4 weeks later. Generated by immunoSEQ multiplex PCR, the TCRdb table keeps only in-frame clones and is missing some. The sample lists about 140,000 clones, 70% to 90% occurring once. This material consisted of blood, taken from a patient whose treatment included radiotherapy and nephrectomy. All receptors derive from a woman aged 50 to 65 with renal cell carcinoma.

This clone came up once. The chain couples TRBV28 to TRBJ2-7; the D is unclear. The CDR3 spans 12 residues. From germline, CDR1 is MDHEN and CDR2 SYDVKM. Trimming shortened V by 6 bases and J by 2 bases, and 8 bases separated the two germline ends. Written as DNA, the CDR3 is TGTGCCAGCAGAAGGGAAACCTACGAGCAGTACTTC. Translating it yields CASRRETYEQYF. The variable domain in full, completed from reference TRBV28 and TRBJ2-7, reads DVKVTQSSRYLVKRTGEKVFLECVQDMDHENMFWYRQDPGLGLRLIYFSYDVKMKEKGDIPEGYSVSREKKERFSLILESASTNQTSMYLCASRRETYEQYFGPGTRLTVT.

There are a few counts of this clone. The V and J genes are TRBV5-6 and TRBJ1-2; no firm D call. Germline CDR1 SGHDT, CDR2 YYEEEE. The V end was cut by 5 bases, the J end by 4 bases, with 15 bases between. The CDR3 consists of 14 residues. CDR3 nucleotide sequence: TGTGCCAGCAGTTCAACCGGGGTCTCCTATGGCTACACCTTC. This gives the protein CASSSTGVSYGYTF.

The chain carries TRBV29-1 and TRBJ1-1, with TRBD1 as a possible D gene (6 bases). Deletions cut 8 bases from V and 2 bases from J, with 15 bases between. The CDR3 consists of 13 residues. Germline V gene sequence: CDR1 SQVTM, CDR2 ANQGSEA. CDR3 in amino acids: CSQSQDSNTEAFF. The CDR3 nucleotides read TGCAGCCAGAGCCAGGACAGTAACACTGAAGCTTTCTTT.

This sequence joins TRBV7-2 and TRBJ2-7; no definite D call. The CDR3 has 11 amino acids. CDR1 and CDR2 from the germline V gene are SGHTA and FQGNSA. Trimming shortened V by 5 bases and J by 3 bases, and 5 bases separated the two germline ends. The CDR3 spells CASSPNYEQYF. The CDR3 DNA sequence: TGTGCCAGCAGCCCCAACTACGAGCAGTACTTC.

This clone has a single count. This chain uses TRBV18 with TRBJ2-5; no reliable D call. The length of the CDR3 is 12 residues. V dropped 2 bases and J dropped 6 bases, with 7 bases sitting between them. Germline V gene data show CDR1 as KGHSH and CDR2 as LQKENI. The CDR3 region is CASSPEKKTQYF. DNA for the CDR3: TGTGCCAGCTCACCAGAGAAAAAGACCCAGTACTTC.

This chain links TRBV18 with TRBJ1-6, with 8 bases identical to TRBD1. Germline CDR1 KGHSH, CDR2 LQKENI. The junction had 9 bases not matched to a gene; V was cut back by 8 bases and J by 0 bases. The CDR3 is made up of 17 amino acids. The CDR3: CASTPGQASSYNSPLHF. The DNA of the CDR3 is TGTGCCAGCACGCCGGGACAGGCCAGCTCCTATAATTCACCCCTCCACTTT.

There are a few counts of this clone. This chain links TRBV30 with TRBJ1-2, with TRBD1 as a possible D gene (5 bases). Germline CDR1 and CDR2: GTSNPN and SVGIG (reference sequence). The V end was cut by 2 bases, the J end by 5 bases, with 12 bases between. This CDR3 spans 13 amino acids. For the CDR3, the DNA is TGTGCCTGGAGTTCAGAACAGGCGTATGGCTACACCTTC. Translated: CAWSSEQAYGYTF.

This clone has a handful of counts. V and J are TRBV5-4 and TRBJ1-6; a weak D match, TRBD1 (6 bases). The CDR3 is 14 amino acids. Germline CDR1 SGHNT, CDR2 YYREEE (reference sequence). V lost 0 bases, J lost 9 bases, and 10 bases lay in between. CDR3 bases: TGTGCCAGCAGCTTGGCACAGGGAGGTTCACCCCTCCACTTT. This sequence encodes CASSLAQGGSPLHF.

The chain is built from TRBV19 and TRBJ1-2; the D gene is possibly TRBD1 (5 bases). Germline CDR1 is LNHDA and CDR2 is SQIVND (reference sequence). The CDR3 has 13 residues. Trimming removed 4 bases from V and 8 bases from J, with 14 bases in between. CDR3 in amino acids: CASSTHRGAGYTF. The CDR3 DNA follows: TGTGCCAGTAGTACTCACCGAGGGGCGGGCTACACCTTC.

This sequence joins TRBV6-1 and TRBJ2-7, with D tentatively TRBD1 (6 bases). V lost 4 bases, J lost 3 bases, and 13 bases lay in between. The CDR3 runs to 14 residues. The germline V gene has CDR1 MNHNS and CDR2 SASEGT. CDR3 protein: CASSVGGLSYEQYF. The DNA for the CDR3 is TGTGCCAGCAGTGTTGGGGGCCTCAGCTACGAGCAGTACTTC.

The chain is built from TRBV29-1 and TRBJ1-1, with D tentatively TRBD1 (5 bases). Germline assignment: CDR1 SQVTM and CDR2 ANQGSEA. V was clipped by 6 bases and J by 5 bases, with 16 bases between them. The CDR3 extends over 13 amino acids. The CDR3 bases are TGCAGCGTCCAGGAGTCAGGGAGGACTGAAGCTTTCTTT. Translated: CSVQESGRTEAFF. The entire variable domain, with the rest obtained from reference TRBV29-1 and TRBJ1-1, is as follows: SAVISQKPSRDICQRGTSLTIQCQVDSQVTMMFWYRQQPGQSLTLIATANQGSEATYESGFVIDKFPISRPNLTFSTLTVSNMSPEDSSIYLCSVQESGRTEAFFGQGTRLTVV.

The genes are TRBV18 and TRBJ2-5; D may correspond to TRBD1 or TRBD2 (5 bases each). Germline loops: CDR1 KGHSH, CDR2 LQKENI. Trimming stripped 0 bases from V and 4 bases from J, with 9 bases between. The length of the CDR3 is 14 residues. The DNA for the CDR3 is TGTGCCAGCTCACCACCTGAGGGGCGAGAGACCCAGTACTTC. The encoded protein is CASSPPEGRETQYF. The entire variable domain, with the rest obtained from reference TRBV18 and TRBJ2-5, is as follows: NAGVMQNPRHLVRRRGQEARLRCSPMKGHSHVYWYRQLPEEGLKFMVYLQKENIIDESGMPKERFSAEFPKEGPSILRIQQVVRGDSAAYFCASSPPEGRETQYFGPGTRLLVL.

This sequence joins TRBV19 and TRBJ1-3; D is ambiguous. The V end was cut by 9 bases, the J end by 9 bases, with 24 bases between. This CDR3 is 15 amino acids long. The germline V gene encodes CDR1 LNHDA and CDR2 SQIVND (reference sequence). CDR3 region: CASLLVVGLSVTIYF. The CDR3 bases are TGTGCCAGCCTACTCGTAGTGGGGTTAAGTGTCACCATATATTTT.

This chain connects TRBV10-1 to TRBJ2-7; D is uncertain. This CDR3 region has 15 residues. CDR1 is WNHNN, CDR2 SYGVQD, per germline (reference sequence). The V and J ends lost 0 bases and 1 base respectively, with 10 bases between them. The CDR3 DNA follows: TGCGCCAGCAGTGAGTCAAACTCTTGGTCCTACGAGCAGTACTTC. Its translation is CASSESNSWSYEQYF.

The chain joins TRBV4-3 to TRBJ2-3; TRBD2 is a possible D gene (6 bases). The germline V gene has CDR1 LGHNA and CDR2 YSLEER. V was shortened by 0 bases and J by 3 bases, with 10 bases between the two germline ends. The CDR3 sequence is 15 residues long. The CDR3 loop reads CASSQEFSGTDTQYF. In DNA form, the CDR3 reads TGCGCCAGCAGCCAAGAGTTCAGCGGGACAGATACGCAGTATTTT.

This chain connects TRBV27 to TRBJ2-3; 7 bases match TRBD2. CDR3 length equals 14 residues. The V segment lost 3 bases and the J segment 0 bases; nucleotides outside the gene matches: 0. Germline loops: CDR1 MNHEY, CDR2 SMNVEV (reference sequence). The DNA for the CDR3 is TGTGCCAGCAGTTTTAGCGGGAGCACAGATACGCAGTATTTT. It is translated as CASSFSGSTDTQYF.

This sequence joins TRBV2 and TRBJ2-5; D is unresolved. CDR1 is SNHLY and CDR2 is FYNNEI in the germline V gene. The V end lost 6 bases, the J end lost 2 bases, and 4 bases lay between the germline ends. This CDR3 spans 11 amino acids. In DNA form, the CDR3 reads TGTGCCAGCAGACAACAAGAGACCCAGTACTTC. It specifies CASRQQETQYF.

V is TRBV7-2 and J is TRBJ1-2; no clear D gene. The germline CDR1 and CDR2 sequences are SGHTA and FQGNSA. With 6 bases removed from V and 6 bases from J, the gap between germline ends came to 14 bases. The CDR3 contains 13 residues. The CDR3, as DNA: TGTGCCAGCAGTCTGCCAGTTAGGGATGGCTACACCTTC. This codes for CASSLPVRDGYTF.

The chain uses TRBV5-1 and TRBJ2-1; TRBD2 matches at 13 bases. CDR1 SGHRS and CDR2 YFSETQ come from the germline V gene. This CDR3 has 15 amino acids. V shed 5 bases, J shed 9 bases, and the junction held 8 bases outside the gene matches. The CDR3 here is CASSPGLAGDAEQFF. The CDR3 region has the DNA TGCGCCAGCAGTCCCGGACTAGCGGGAGATGCTGAGCAGTTCTTC.

The V call is TRBV6-5, the J call TRBJ1-1, with a possible D match to TRBD1 (5 bases). Germline loops: CDR1 MNHEY, CDR2 SVGAGI. Between the trimmed V and J ends, which lost 1 base and 3 bases, there was a span of 9 bases. The CDR3 runs 14 residues. CDR3: CASSYLGGDTEAFF. CDR3 DNA sequence: TGTGCCAGCAGTTACTTGGGAGGGGACACTGAAGCTTTCTTT.

V gene TRBV7-2 combines with J gene TRBJ2-3; no clear D. The V end lost 1 base, the J end lost 6 bases, and 11 bases lay between the germline ends. From germline, CDR1 is SGHTA and CDR2 FQGNSA. The CDR3 consists of 14 residues. The CDR3 here is CASSLDGVSDTQYF. The CDR3 coding sequence is TGTGCCAGCAGCTTAGACGGCGTTTCGGATACGCAGTATTTT. Filled out from reference TRBV7-2 and TRBJ2-3, the complete variable domain reads GAGVSQSPSNKVTEKGKDVELRCDPISGHTALYWYRQSLGQGLEFLIYFQGNSAPDKSGLPSDRFSAERTGGSVSTLTIQRTQQEDSAVYLCASSLDGVSDTQYFGPGTRLTVL.

V is TRBV7-2 and J is TRBJ2-1, with D perhaps matching TRBD2 (6 bases). Looked up from germline, CDR1 is SGHTA and CDR2 is FQGNSA. Trimming cost V 4 bases and J 10 bases, with 20 bases left between them. The CDR3 is made up of 15 amino acids. Here the CDR3 DNA reads TGTGCCAGCAGCTCGGCGGAAGATAGCGGATACGAGCAGTTCTTC. Its translation: CASSSAEDSGYEQFF. The complete variable domain, with remaining parts taken from reference TRBV7-2 and TRBJ2-1, reads GAGVSQSPSNKVTEKGKDVELRCDPISGHTALYWYRQSLGQGLEFLIYFQGNSAPDKSGLPSDRFSAERTGGSVSTLTIQRTQQEDSAVYLCASSSAEDSGYEQFFGPGTRLTVL.

The J gene is TRBJ2-3, the V gene TRBV7-2; 8 nucleotides match TRBD1. The length of the CDR3 is 15 residues. V lost 5 bases, J lost 2 bases, and 6 bases stayed unmatched. CDR1 and CDR2 (germline): SGHTA, FQGNSA. This chain's CDR3 is CASSPRTGYTDTQYF. CDR3 in DNA: TGTGCCAGCAGCCCACGGACAGGGTACACAGATACGCAGTATTTT.

The V gene is TRBV9, the J gene TRBJ2-2; the match to TRBD2 covers 15 bases. The length of the CDR3 is 18 residues. Germline V gene sequence: CDR1 SGDLS, CDR2 YYNGEE. With 0 bases clipped from V and 6 bases from J, the junction kept 6 bases outside the gene matches. The CDR3 loop is CASSVVGLAGGGAGELFF. Written as DNA, the CDR3 is TGTGCCAGCAGCGTAGTGGGACTAGCGGGAGGAGGGGCCGGGGAGCTGTTTTTT. The entire variable domain, with the rest obtained from reference TRBV9 and TRBJ2-2, is as follows: DSGVTQTPKHLITATGQRVTLRCSPRSGDLSVYWYQQSLDQGLQFLIQYYNGEERAKGNILERFSAQQFPDLHSELNLSSLELGDSALYFCASSVVGLAGGGAGELFFGEGSRLTVL.

This rearrangement joins TRBV5-1 to TRBJ2-5, with 7 bases fitting TRBD1. V lost 0 bases, J lost 5 bases, and 7 bases stayed unmatched. Per the germline V gene, CDR1 is SGHRS and CDR2 is YFSETQ. The CDR3 totals 15 residues. The CDR3: CASSLGQGDLETQYF. The CDR3 DNA follows: TGCGCCAGCAGCTTGGGTCAGGGGGATTTGGAGACCCAGTACTTC.

This clone was seen a single time. The CDR3 reads CASSSGLAFEQYF. The CDR3 DNA reads TGTGCCAGCAGCTCGGGACTAGCGTTCGAGCAGTACTTC. The V call is TRBV7-2, the J call TRBJ2-7; 10 nucleotides line up with TRBD2. The CDR3 is made up of 13 amino acids. With V trimmed by 4 bases and J by 6 bases, 3 bases remained unmatched. Germline V gene lookup returns CDR1 SGHTA and CDR2 FQGNSA.

V gene TRBV6-5 combines with J gene TRBJ2-4; D possibly uses TRBD1 or TRBD2 (5 bases each). V lost 2 bases and J lost 9, with 14 bases in between. The CDR3 loop spans 14 amino acids. Germline CDR1 is MNHEY and CDR2 is SVGAGI. CDR3 sequence reads: CASSYQGDSRIQYF. CDR3 in DNA: TGTGCCAGCAGTTACCAGGGAGATTCTCGCATTCAGTACTTC.

This clone was found a few times. The chain employs TRBV19 and TRBJ1-1; 7 bases match TRBD1. After removal of 5 bases from V and 11 bases from J, the junction contained 11 bases not matched to a gene. Germline lookup yields CDR1 LNHDA and CDR2 SQIVND (reference sequence). The CDR3 has 13 amino acids. This chain's CDR3 is CASSPQGGHLAFF. CDR3 DNA: TGTGCCAGTAGTCCCCAGGGGGGGCATTTGGCTTTCTTT.

V usage is TRBV15 and J usage is TRBJ2-5; no clear D. V was shortened by 0 bases and J by 2 bases, with 16 bases between the two germline ends. The CDR3 is 17 amino acids. Germline V gene sequence: CDR1 LNHNV, CDR2 YYDKDF (reference sequence). The DNA for the CDR3 is TGTGCCACCAGCAGAGATTATTTGGTCGGTGTACAAGAGACCCAGTACTTC. Protein sequence: CATSRDYLVGVQETQYF.

The CDR3 DNA sequence: TGCGCCAGCAGCTTGCGGCATTCCTACGAGCAGTACTTC. Translated: CASSLRHSYEQYF. The chain employs TRBV5-1 and TRBJ2-7; D remains unclear. The CDR3 totals 13 residues. Germline loops: CDR1 SGHRS, CDR2 YFSETQ. The V gene lost 1 base and the J gene lost 1 base, with 6 bases spanning the gap.

V and J are TRBV10-3 and TRBJ1-6; 8 bases fit TRBD1. CDR1 is ENHRY and CDR2 is SYGVKD in the germline V gene. The CDR3 totals 14 residues. The V and J ends lost 6 bases and 14 bases, in that order; junction bases with no gene match: 12. This CDR3 is CAISAGTGRGTLHF. CDR3 DNA: TGTGCCATCAGCGCCGGGACAGGACGGGGGACCCTCCACTTT.

The V gene is TRBV29-1, the J gene TRBJ1-2; D unclear. CDR1 SQVTM and CDR2 ANQGSEA come from the germline V gene. This CDR3 spans 12 amino acids. Trimming took off 4 bases at V and 2 bases at J, with 8 bases between the two ends. The CDR3 DNA reads as TGCAGCGTTGGCACACCAAACTATGGCTACACCTTC. Encoded protein: CSVGTPNYGYTF.